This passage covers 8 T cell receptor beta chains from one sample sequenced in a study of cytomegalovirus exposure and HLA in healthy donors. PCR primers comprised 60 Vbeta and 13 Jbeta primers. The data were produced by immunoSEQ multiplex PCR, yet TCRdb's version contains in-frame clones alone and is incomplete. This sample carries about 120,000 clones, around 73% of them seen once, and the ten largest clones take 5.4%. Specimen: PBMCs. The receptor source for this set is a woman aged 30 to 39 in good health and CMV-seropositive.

CDR3: CAITTGGNQPQHF. For the CDR3, the DNA is TGTGCCATTACGACAGGGGGGAATCAGCCCCAGCATTTT. The V call is TRBV6-5, the J call TRBJ1-5; 9 bases match TRBD1. Germline-derived CDR1 and CDR2 are MNHEY and SVGAGI. The CDR3 runs to 13 residues. J was trimmed by 4 bases and V by 10 bases; bases with no gene match: 5.

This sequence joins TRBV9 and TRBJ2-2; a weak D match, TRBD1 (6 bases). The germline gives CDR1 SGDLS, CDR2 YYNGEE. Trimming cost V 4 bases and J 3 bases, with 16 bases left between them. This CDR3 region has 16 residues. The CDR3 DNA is TGTGCCAGCAGCCCCCCCCGGACAGAGTACACCGGGGAGCTGTTTTTT. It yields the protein CASSPPRTEYTGELFF.

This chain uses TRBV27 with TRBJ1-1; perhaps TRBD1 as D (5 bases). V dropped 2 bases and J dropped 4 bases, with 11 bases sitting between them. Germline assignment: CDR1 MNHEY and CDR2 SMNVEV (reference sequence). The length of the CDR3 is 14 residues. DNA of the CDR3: TGTGCCAGCAGTTTAAGTAGGGGCGGCACTGAAGCTTTCTTT. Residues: CASSLSRGGTEAFF.

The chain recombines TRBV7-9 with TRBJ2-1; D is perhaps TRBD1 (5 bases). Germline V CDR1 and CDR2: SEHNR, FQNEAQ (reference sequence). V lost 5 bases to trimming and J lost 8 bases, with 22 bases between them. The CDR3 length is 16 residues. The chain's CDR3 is CASSVQTGQGRDEQFF. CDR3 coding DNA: TGTGCCAGCAGCGTACAGACTGGTCAGGGAAGGGATGAGCAGTTCTTC.

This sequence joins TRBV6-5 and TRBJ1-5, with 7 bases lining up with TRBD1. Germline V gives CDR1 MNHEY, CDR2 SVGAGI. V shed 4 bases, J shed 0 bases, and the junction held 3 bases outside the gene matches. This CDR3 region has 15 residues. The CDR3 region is CASSWTGDSNQPQHF. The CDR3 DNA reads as TGTGCCAGCAGTTGGACAGGAGATAGCAATCAGCCCCAGCATTTT.

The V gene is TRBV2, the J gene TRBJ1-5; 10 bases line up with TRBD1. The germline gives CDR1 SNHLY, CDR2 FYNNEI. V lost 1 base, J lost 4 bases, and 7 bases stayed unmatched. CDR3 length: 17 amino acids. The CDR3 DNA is TGTGCCAGCAGTGAAGAGGGACAGGGGTTAAGGAATCAGCCCCAGCATTTT. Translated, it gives CASSEEGQGLRNQPQHF.

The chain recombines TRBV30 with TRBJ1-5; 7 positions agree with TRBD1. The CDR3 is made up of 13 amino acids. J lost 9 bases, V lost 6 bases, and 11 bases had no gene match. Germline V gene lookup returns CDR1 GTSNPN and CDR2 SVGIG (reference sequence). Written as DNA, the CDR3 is TGTGCCTGTACACAGGGGCCCTCGGGGCCCCAGCATTTT. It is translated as CACTQGPSGPQHF.

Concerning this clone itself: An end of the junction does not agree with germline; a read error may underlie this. Here the CDR3 DNA reads TGTTCCAGCAGCTTACGGTCCGGAGAGACCCAGTACTTC. Protein: CSSSLRSGETQYF. V usage is TRBV7-9 and J usage is TRBJ2-5, with unresolved D. The CDR3 is 13 residues long. CDR1 is SEHNR and CDR2 is FQNEAQ in the germline V gene (reference sequence).